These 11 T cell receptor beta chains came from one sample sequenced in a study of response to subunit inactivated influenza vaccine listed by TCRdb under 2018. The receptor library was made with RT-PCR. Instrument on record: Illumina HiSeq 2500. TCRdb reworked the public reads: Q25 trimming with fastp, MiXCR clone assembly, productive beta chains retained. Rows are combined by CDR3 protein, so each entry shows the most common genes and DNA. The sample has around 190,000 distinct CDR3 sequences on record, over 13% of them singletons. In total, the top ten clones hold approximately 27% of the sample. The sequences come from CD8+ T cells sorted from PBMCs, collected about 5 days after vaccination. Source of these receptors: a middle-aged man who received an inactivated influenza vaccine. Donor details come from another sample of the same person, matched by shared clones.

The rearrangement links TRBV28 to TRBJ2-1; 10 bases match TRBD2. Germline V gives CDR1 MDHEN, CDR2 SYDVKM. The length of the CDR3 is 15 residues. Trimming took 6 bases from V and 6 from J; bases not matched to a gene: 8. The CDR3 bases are TGTGCCAGCAGCCCACTCCGGACTAGCGGCAATGAGCAGTTCTTC. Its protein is CASSPLRTSGNEQFF.

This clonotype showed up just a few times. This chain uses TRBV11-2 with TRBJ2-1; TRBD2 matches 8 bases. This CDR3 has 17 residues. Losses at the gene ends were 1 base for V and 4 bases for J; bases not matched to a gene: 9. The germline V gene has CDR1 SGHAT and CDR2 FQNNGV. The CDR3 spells CASSLVGGREDYNEQFF. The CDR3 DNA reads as TGTGCCAGCAGCTTAGTGGGTGGGCGGGAGGATTACAATGAGCAGTTCTTC.

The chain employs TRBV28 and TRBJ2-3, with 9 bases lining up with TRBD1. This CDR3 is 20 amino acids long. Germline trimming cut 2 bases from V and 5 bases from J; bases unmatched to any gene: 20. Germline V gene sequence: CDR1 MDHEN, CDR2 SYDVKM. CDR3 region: CASSLGGTGKTRLVRDTQYF. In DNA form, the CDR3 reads TGTGCCAGCAGTTTAGGCGGGACAGGGAAAACGAGGTTGGTGAGAGATACGCAGTATTTT.

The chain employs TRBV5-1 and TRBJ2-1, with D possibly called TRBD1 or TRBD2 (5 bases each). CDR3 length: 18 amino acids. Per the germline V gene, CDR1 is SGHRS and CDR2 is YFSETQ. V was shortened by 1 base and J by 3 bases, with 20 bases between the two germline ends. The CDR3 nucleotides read TGCGCCAGCAGCTTGTGGCCTACAGATTCTGGGGGCTACAATGAGCAGTTCTTC. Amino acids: CASSLWPTDSGGYNEQFF.

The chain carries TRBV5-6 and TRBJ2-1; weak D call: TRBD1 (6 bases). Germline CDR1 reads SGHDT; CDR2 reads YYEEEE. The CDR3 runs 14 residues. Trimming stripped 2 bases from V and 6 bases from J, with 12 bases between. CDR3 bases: TGTGCCAGCAGCTTCTGGACAGCTATCAATGAGCAGTTCTTC. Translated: CASSFWTAINEQFF.

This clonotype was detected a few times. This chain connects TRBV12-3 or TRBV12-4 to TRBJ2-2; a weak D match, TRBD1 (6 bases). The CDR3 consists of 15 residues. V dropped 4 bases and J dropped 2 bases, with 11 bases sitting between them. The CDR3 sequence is CASSYETGNTGELFF. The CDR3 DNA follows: TGTGCCAGCAGTTACGAGACAGGAAACACCGGGGAGCTGTTTTTT.

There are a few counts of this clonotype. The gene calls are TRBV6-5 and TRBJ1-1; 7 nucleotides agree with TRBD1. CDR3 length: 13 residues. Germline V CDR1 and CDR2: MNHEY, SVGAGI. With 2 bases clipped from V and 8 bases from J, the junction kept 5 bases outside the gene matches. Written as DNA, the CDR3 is TGTGCCAGCAGTTACACCGGGACAGCAGAAGCTTTCTTT. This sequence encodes CASSYTGTAEAFF.

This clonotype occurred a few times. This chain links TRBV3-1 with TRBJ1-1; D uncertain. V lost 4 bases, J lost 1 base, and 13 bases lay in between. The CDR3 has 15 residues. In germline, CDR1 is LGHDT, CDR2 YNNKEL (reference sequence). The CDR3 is CASSRKNLKNTEAFF. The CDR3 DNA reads TGTGCCAGCAGCCGCAAGAACTTGAAGAACACTGAAGCTTTCTTT.

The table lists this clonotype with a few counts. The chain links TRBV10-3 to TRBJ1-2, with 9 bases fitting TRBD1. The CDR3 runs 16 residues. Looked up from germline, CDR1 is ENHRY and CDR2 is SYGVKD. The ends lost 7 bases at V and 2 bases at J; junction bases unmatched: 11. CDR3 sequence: CAIKPTLGQGNYGYTF. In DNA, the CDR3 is TGTGCCATCAAACCAACCCTCGGACAGGGGAACTATGGCTACACCTTC.

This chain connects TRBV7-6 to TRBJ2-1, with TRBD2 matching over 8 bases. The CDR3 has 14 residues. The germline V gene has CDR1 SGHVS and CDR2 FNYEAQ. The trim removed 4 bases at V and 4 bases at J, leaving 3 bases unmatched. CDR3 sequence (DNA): TGTGCCAGCAGCTCGGGGGGGTATTACAATGAGCAGTTCTTC. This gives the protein CASSSGGYYNEQFF.

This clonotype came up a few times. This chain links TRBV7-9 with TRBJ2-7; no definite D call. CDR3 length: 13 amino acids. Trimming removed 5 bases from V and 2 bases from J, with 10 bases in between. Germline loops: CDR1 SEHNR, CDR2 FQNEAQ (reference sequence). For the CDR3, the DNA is TGTGCCAGCAGCGCACTCGGCCCCTACGAGCAGTACTTC. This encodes CASSALGPYEQYF.